This passage covers 8 T cell receptor beta chains from one sample sequenced in a study of cytomegalovirus exposure and HLA in healthy donors. The PCR employed 60 Vbeta primers together with 13 Jbeta primers. Produced via immunoSEQ multiplex PCR; TCRdb's table is partial and in-frame only. The sample holds roughly 100,000 clones, more than 75% seen once. Sequenced: PBMCs. Every receptor here comes from a woman aged 18-29 years in good health and CMV-seropositive.

The CDR3 here is CASSLGGPTGELFF. DNA of the CDR3: TGCGCCAGCAGCTTGGGAGGGCCCACCGGGGAGCTGTTTTTT. The genes are TRBV5-1 and TRBJ2-2; weak D call: TRBD2 (5 bases). V dropped 0 bases and J dropped 4 bases, with 7 bases sitting between them. In germline, CDR1 is SGHRS, CDR2 YFSETQ. The CDR3 has 14 amino acids. Complete variable domain (other parts from reference TRBV5-1 and TRBJ2-2): KAGVTQTPRYLIKTRGQQVTLSCSPISGHRSVSWYQQTPGQGLQFLFEYFSETQRNKGNFPGRFSGRQFSNSRSEMNVSTLELGDSALYLCASSLGGPTGELFFGEGSRLTVL.

This chain uses TRBV6-1 with TRBJ1-1, with D perhaps matching TRBD1 (6 bases). V gave up 3 bases and J gave up 7 bases, with 12 bases separating them. This CDR3 is built from 13 residues. Germline V CDR1 and CDR2: MNHNS, SASEGT. The CDR3 nucleotides are TGTGCCAGCAGTGATTTGGGGGCTGGTGAAGCTTTCTTT. Amino acid sequence: CASSDLGAGEAFF.

This clone was recorded once. This chain connects TRBV30 to TRBJ2-7, with 8 bases that match TRBD2. This CDR3 is built from 17 residues. Germline values: CDR1 GTSNPN, CDR2 SVGIG (reference sequence). J was trimmed by 1 base and V by 0 bases; bases with no gene match: 11. The CDR3 DNA follows: TGTGCCTGGAGTGTATATGTGACTAGCGACCGGTCCTACGAGCAGTACTTC. Residues: CAWSVYVTSDRSYEQYF.

This rearrangement joins TRBV18 to TRBJ2-3, with 8 nucleotides matching TRBD2. The CDR3 sequence is 16 residues long. J lost 0 bases, V lost 1 base, and 3 bases had no gene match. Germline values: CDR1 KGHSH, CDR2 LQKENI. Written as DNA, the CDR3 is TGTGCCAGCTCACCACGGAGCGGGAGCAGCACAGATACGCAGTATTTT. Translation: CASSPRSGSSTDTQYF.

The J gene is TRBJ2-7, the V gene TRBV10-3; 7 nucleotides match TRBD2. The junction had 17 bases not matched to a gene; V was cut back by 7 bases and J by 2 bases. CDR3 length: 17 residues. Per the germline V gene, CDR1 is ENHRY and CDR2 is SYGVKD. CDR3: CAITQTDRGDYTYEQYF. The CDR3 DNA is TGTGCCATCACGCAAACGGACCGAGGGGACTACACCTACGAGCAGTACTTC.

This clone was recorded a few times. The chain employs TRBV11-2 and TRBJ2-3; 7 bases line up with TRBD1. The CDR3 length is 15 residues. Germline V gives CDR1 SGHAT, CDR2 FQNNGV. J gave up 3 bases and V 1 base, and 4 bases lay outside the gene matches. Here the CDR3 reads CASSLGDRDTDTQYF. CDR3 nucleotides: TGTGCCAGCAGCTTAGGCGACAGGGATACAGATACGCAGTATTTT.

The chain couples TRBV2 to TRBJ2-7; D perhaps matches TRBD2 (7 bases). Per the germline V gene, CDR1 is SNHLY and CDR2 is FYNNEI. Trimming stripped 9 bases from V and 7 bases from J, with 19 bases between. This CDR3 comprises 13 residues. This CDR3 is CASADSGGGEQYF. CDR3 nucleotides: TGTGCCAGTGCGGACAGTGGGGGGGGAGAGCAGTACTTC.

The chain links TRBV9 to TRBJ2-5; 10 bases are shared with TRBD2. J was trimmed by 2 bases and V by 0 bases; bases with no gene match: 4. The CDR3 has 16 amino acids. CDR1 and CDR2 (germline): SGDLS, YYNGEE. The CDR3 DNA follows: TGTGCCAGCAGCGTAGGACTAGCGGGCACACAAGAGACCCAGTACTTC. Translated: CASSVGLAGTQETQYF.